This T cell receptor (beta chain) emerged from a study of regulatory T cells in long-lasting Graves disease. As to time point: persistent/refractory GD, antithyroid drugs over 5 years with positive TRAb. Making the TCR library involved RNA that had been extracted from PBMCs. Investigators report Graves' disease was diagnosed under American Thyroid Association guidelines. The table lists this clonotype with a few counts. V lost 4 bases to trimming and J lost 2 bases, with 18 bases between them. Germline CDR1 MNHEY, CDR2 SVGAGI. This CDR3 region has 16 residues. Researchers made TCR beta libraries by using iRepertoire HTBI primers and running Arm-PCR on CDR3 regions. TCRdb reprocessed the multiplex PCR reads via MiXCR and lists one record per CDR3 protein. The data hold hundreds of thousands of distinct CDR3 sequences, with 15% to 20% observed a single time.

Material: peripheral blood mononuclear cells (PBMCs), obtained when the disease was refractory, from a patient treated with antithyroid drugs. This rearrangement joins TRBV6-5 to TRBJ2-7, with D unresolved. This TCR derives from a female donor with Graves disease. CDR3 sequence (DNA): TGTGCCAGCAGTTCGTGGGCCCGCAGCTTTGCCTACGAGCAGTACTTC. Translating gives CASSSWARSFAYEQYF.